These T cell receptor beta chains were read from a single sample in a study of blood T cell repertoires in COVID-19. The protocol was immunoSEQ multiplex PCR, while the TCRdb copy is restricted to in-frame clones and leaves out a portion. The sample lists more than 120,000 clones, roughly 84% occurring once. Material for sequencing was peripheral blood. Receptors originate from a human donor with acute or convalescent COVID-19. The donor label of this sample is uncertain. The CDR3 runs from the conserved cysteine through the conserved F or W. The order of the fields is CDR3 length, J gene, V gene, clone size, D gene, CDR3 protein, CDR3 DNA. A D gene is named only where the DNA matches it firmly. Not every row has a clone size; where given, it reads once, few, many or a size class.

>15|TRBJ2-7|TRBV5-6|.|TRBD2
CASSGGGLATHEQYF
TGTGCCAGCAGCGGGGGGGGACTAGCGACCCACGAGCAGTACTTC
>16|TRBJ2-2|TRBV11-1|.|TRBD1
CASSERQGMDTGELFF
TGTGCCAGCAGCGAGAGACAGGGCATGGACACCGGGGAGCTGTTTTTT
>17|TRBJ2-5|TRBV7-9|.|TRBD1
CASSGARQGRGGETQYF
TGTGCCAGCAGCGGGGCCCGACAGGGAAGGGGCGGTGAGACCCAGTACTTC
>15|TRBJ1-5|TRBV15|.|.
CATSRDDRRNQPQHF
TGTGCCACCAGCAGAGATGACAGGCGGAATCAGCCCCAGCATTTT
>15|TRBJ2-2|TRBV7-9|.|.
CASSLRDFDTGELFF
TGTGCCAGCAGCTTAAGAGACTTTGACACCGGGGAGCTGTTTTTT
>11|TRBJ2-3|TRBV2|.|.
CASSVNRAGYF
TGTGCCAGCAGTGTGAACAGGGCGGGGTATTTT
>14|TRBJ1-1|TRBV30|once|TRBD1
CAWSLTGGNTEAFF
TGTGCCTGGAGCCTTACAGGGGGGAACACTGAAGCTTTCTTT
>14|TRBJ1-5|TRBV28|.|.
CASSRHRDHQPQHF
TGTGCCAGCAGCCGCCACAGAGATCATCAGCCCCAGCATTTT
>14|TRBJ2-7|TRBV10-3|.|.
CAISESLRAYEQYF
TGTGCCATCAGTGAGTCTTTACGCGCCTACGAGCAGTACTTC
>15|TRBJ1-2|TRBV28|.|TRBD1
CASSQDRGFNYGYTF
TGTGCCAGCAGTCAGGACAGGGGGTTCAACTATGGCTACACCTTC
>13|TRBJ1-2|TRBV12-3/TRBV12-4|.|.
CASSLNAGNGYTF
TGTGCCAGCAGTTTAAACGCAGGGAATGGCTACACCTTC
>16|TRBJ1-1|TRBV21-1|.|.
CASSSRTGGPPNTSFF
TGTGCCAGCAGCAGTCGGACAGGGGGTCCACCCAACACGTCTTTCTTT
>13|TRBJ2-7|TRBV11-2|.|.
CASSPDRAYEQYF
TGTGCCAGCAGCCCCGACAGAGCCTACGAGCAGTACTTC
>16|TRBJ1-5|TRBV19|.|TRBD1
CASSPATGVRNQPQHF
TGTGCCAGTAGCCCAGCCACAGGGGTACGCAATCAGCCCCAGCATTTT
>14|TRBJ2-7|TRBV11-2|.|TRBD1
CASSPNRGDYEQYF
TGTGCCAGCAGCCCCAACAGGGGGGACTACGAGCAGTACTTC
>15|TRBJ1-1|TRBV7-2|.|TRBD1
CASSSGQGMNTEAFF
TGTGCCAGCAGCTCCGGACAGGGTATGAACACTGAAGCTTTCTTT
>15|TRBJ2-2|TRBV5-1|.|TRBD1
CASNGQGRHTGELFF
TGCGCCAGCAACGGACAGGGGAGGCACACCGGGGAGCTGTTTTTT
>18|TRBJ1-1|TRBV4-3|.|TRBD1
CASSPSDRGVGLDTEAFF
TGCGCCAGCAGCCCCTCGGACAGGGGAGTTGGATTAGACACTGAAGCTTTCTTT
>13|TRBJ2-3|TRBV2|.|TRBD2
CASNSGGTDTQYF
TGTGCCAGCAATAGCGGGGGCACAGATACGCAGTATTTT
>13|TRBJ2-5|TRBV6-2/TRBV6-3|.|.
CASSYSRGETQYF
TGTGCCAGCAGTTACTCGAGAGGAGAGACCCAGTACTTC
>14|TRBJ1-6|TRBV28|.|.
CASSLRVVDSPLHF
TGTGCCAGCAGTTTAAGAGTAGTAGATTCACCCCTCCACTTT
>13|TRBJ2-7|TRBV5-1|.|.
CASSFRRSVEQYF
TGCGCCAGCAGCTTTAGGAGGAGTGTCGAGCAGTACTTC
>16|TRBJ1-6|TRBV7-8|.|TRBD1
CASSLKTGRYNSPLHF
TGTGCCAGCAGCCTAAAGACAGGGAGATATAATTCACCCCTCCACTTT
>12|TRBJ1-5|TRBV6-1|once|.
CASSERGQPQHF
TGTGCCAGCAGTGAACGGGGTCAGCCCCAGCATTTT
>15|TRBJ1-3|TRBV10-3|.|.
CAISETGNSGNTIYF
TGTGCCATCAGTGAGACGGGAAACTCTGGAAACACCATATATTTT
>14|TRBJ1-2|TRBV5-8|.|.
CASSLDIRDKGYTF
TGTGCCAGCAGCTTGGATATTCGGGACAAAGGCTACACCTTC
>15|TRBJ1-6|TRBV3-1/TRBV3-2|.|.
CASSQGRQVGSPLHF
TGTGCCAGCAGCCAGGGCCGACAGGTTGGTTCACCCCTCCACTTT
>12|TRBJ1-2|TRBV29-1|few|.
CSVGGRGEGYTF
TGCAGCGTCGGAGGCAGGGGCGAAGGCTACACCTTC
>13|TRBJ2-7|TRBV11-1|.|.
CASSQFDSYEQYF
TGTGCCAGCAGCCAGTTTGACAGTTACGAGCAGTACTTC
>14|TRBJ1-1|TRBV7-9|.|TRBD1
CASSPAGGWTEAFF
TGTGCCAGCAGCCCGGCAGGGGGTTGGACTGAAGCTTTCTTT
>13|TRBJ1-2|TRBV12-3/TRBV12-4|.|.
CASSWGTDYGYTF
TGTGCCAGCAGTTGGGGCACCGACTATGGCTACACCTTC
>14|TRBJ1-4|TRBV4-2|.|.
CASTPGRENEKLFF
TGTGCCAGCACCCCAGGCAGGGAAAACGAAAAACTGTTTTTT
>15|TRBJ2-2|TRBV7-3|.|.
CASSPGLIGTGELFF
TGTGCCAGCAGCCCGGGACTGATCGGCACCGGGGAGCTGTTTTTT
>15|TRBJ1-6|TRBV3-1/TRBV3-2|.|.
CASSQGRGKSSPLHF
TGTGCCAGCAGCCAAGGCAGGGGAAAGAGTTCACCCCTCCACTTT
>15|TRBJ2-1|TRBV18|few|.
CASSPLFSPDNEQFF
TGTGCCAGCTCACCACTCTTCTCCCCTGACAATGAGCAGTTCTTC
>14|TRBJ2-7|TRBV7-2|few|.
CASTLFERSYEQYF
TGTGCCAGCACCTTGTTTGAGAGGTCCTACGAGCAGTACTTC
>13|TRBJ2-2|TRBV30|.|.
CAWSTDRLGELFF
TGTGCCTGGAGCACTGACAGGCTCGGGGAGCTGTTTTTT
>12|TRBJ1-4|TRBV29-1|.|.
CSVTGRDEKLFF
TGCAGCGTAACAGGTCGGGATGAAAAACTGTTTTTT
>15|TRBJ1-1|TRBV19|.|.
CASSIVAVEGTEAFF
TGTGCCAGTAGTATAGTCGCGGTGGAGGGCACTGAAGCTTTCTTT
>14|TRBJ1-6|TRBV3-1/TRBV3-2|once|.
CASSHGQFDSPLHF
TGTGCCAGCAGCCATGGACAGTTTGATTCACCCCTCCACTTT
>16|TRBJ2-5|TRBV7-8|.|TRBD2
CASSATLAGAEETQYF
TGTGCCAGCAGCGCTACACTAGCGGGGGCGGAAGAGACCCAGTACTTC
>16|TRBJ1-3|TRBV19|.|.
CASGQRLTFSGNTIYF
TGTGCCAGTGGACAGAGACTCACCTTCTCTGGAAACACCATATATTTT
>16|TRBJ2-7|TRBV7-2|.|TRBD2
CASSVSSGGDSYEQYF
TGTGCCAGCAGCGTTAGTAGCGGGGGTGACTCCTACGAGCAGTACTTC
>15|TRBJ2-1|TRBV11-3|.|TRBD1
CASSSRDRGNNEQFF
TGTGCCAGCAGCTCCCGGGACAGGGGAAACAATGAGCAGTTCTTC
>14|TRBJ1-5|TRBV28|.|.
CASSTGQSNQPQHF
TGTGCCAGCAGTACGGGACAAAGCAATCAGCCCCAGCATTTT
>14|TRBJ1-2|TRBV9|.|TRBD1
CASSPRQGNYGYTF
TGTGCCAGCAGCCCCCGACAGGGGAACTATGGCTACACCTTC
>14|TRBJ2-2|TRBV7-9|.|.
CASSSETGTGELFF
TGTGCCAGCAGCTCCGAGACTGGGACCGGGGAGCTGTTTTTT
>13|TRBJ1-2|TRBV5-4|once|.
CASSLAGGYGYTF
TGTGCCAGCAGCTTAGCAGGTGGCTATGGCTACACCTTC
>17|TRBJ1-2|TRBV7-6|.|TRBD1
CASSLGAPGGDRDGYTF
TGTGCCAGCAGCTTAGGGGCGCCGGGGGGGGACAGGGATGGCTACACCTTC
>14|TRBJ1-1|TRBV10-3|.|.
CAATPGREGTEAFF
TGTGCCGCCACGCCTGGCAGGGAGGGCACTGAAGCTTTCTTT
>13|TRBJ1-1|TRBV2|.|.
CASMRLSNTEAFF
TGTGCCAGCATGAGACTCTCGAACACTGAAGCTTTCTTT
>16|TRBJ2-5|TRBV5-1|.|.
CASSLTGGAIQETQYF
TGCGCCAGCAGCTTGACCGGGGGAGCGATTCAAGAGACCCAGTACTTC
>17|TRBJ2-2|TRBV11-3|.|TRBD1
CASSLGGDRGFTGELFF
TGTGCCAGCAGCTTAGGAGGGGACAGGGGTTTCACCGGGGAGCTGTTTTTT
>14|TRBJ2-3|TRBV5-1|.|TRBD1
CASSPGGGTDTQYF
TGCGCCAGCAGCCCAGGGGGCGGCACAGATACGCAGTATTTT
>17|TRBJ1-2|TRBV4-1|once|.
CASSQDTGRVIRQGYTF
TGCGCCAGCAGCCAAGATACAGGCAGGGTGATACGGCAGGGCTACACCTTC
>13|TRBJ1-2|TRBV5-6|.|.
CASSLTGLSGYTF
TGTGCCAGCAGCTTGACAGGGTTGAGTGGCTACACCTTC
>17|TRBJ2-5|TRBV7-8|.|TRBD1
CASSFPRDRGPWETQYF
TGTGCCAGCAGTTTCCCCCGGGACAGGGGGCCTTGGGAGACCCAGTACTTC
>15|TRBJ1-2|TRBV5-1|once|TRBD1
CASRESRGSGYGYTF
TGCGCCAGCAGGGAATCCAGGGGGTCTGGCTATGGCTACACCTTC
>15|TRBJ2-2|TRBV10-3|.|TRBD2
CAISGLAGNTGELFF
TGTGCCATCAGTGGGCTAGCGGGGAACACCGGGGAGCTGTTTTTT